This T cell receptor beta chain comes out of a study of shared clonotypes between healthy human individuals. The germline gives CDR1 MNHNS, CDR2 SASEGT. V was pared by 1 base and J by 4 bases, with 9 bases of the junction left unmatched. The CDR3 is 17 amino acids. Produced via immunoSEQ multiplex PCR; TCRdb's table is partial and in-frame only. Among millions of clones listed, more than 85% were seen once. The sequenced sample was naive CD4+ T cells from PBMCs. Subset of the sample: CD45RA+ positively selected. The chain links TRBV6-1 to TRBJ2-3; 9 bases are a match to TRBD2. The clonotype originates from a man between 18 and 29 years old in good health. Some clones in this sample may be carry-over from other donors' samples. CDR3 in amino acids: CASSEGASGTGADTQYF. The DNA of the CDR3 is TGTGCCAGCAGTGAAGGGGCTAGCGGGACGGGGGCAGATACGCAGTATTTT.